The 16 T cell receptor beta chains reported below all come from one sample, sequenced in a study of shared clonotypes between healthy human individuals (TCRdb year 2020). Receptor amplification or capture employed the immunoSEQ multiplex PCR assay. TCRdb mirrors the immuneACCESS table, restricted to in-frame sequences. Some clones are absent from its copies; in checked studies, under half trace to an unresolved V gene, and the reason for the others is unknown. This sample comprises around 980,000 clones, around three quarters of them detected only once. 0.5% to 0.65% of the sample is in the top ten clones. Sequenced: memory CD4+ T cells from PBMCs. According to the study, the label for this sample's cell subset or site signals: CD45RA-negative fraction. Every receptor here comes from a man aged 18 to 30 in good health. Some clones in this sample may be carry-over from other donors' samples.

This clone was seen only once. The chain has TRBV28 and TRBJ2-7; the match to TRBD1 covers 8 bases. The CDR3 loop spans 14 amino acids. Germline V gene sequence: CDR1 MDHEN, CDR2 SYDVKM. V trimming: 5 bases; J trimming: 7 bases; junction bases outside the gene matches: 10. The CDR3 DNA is TGTGCCAGCAGTCCCCACCAGGGGGCGAGAGAGCAGTACTTC. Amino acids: CASSPHQGAREQYF. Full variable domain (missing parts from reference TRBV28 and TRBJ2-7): DVKVTQSSRYLVKRTGEKVFLECVQDMDHENMFWYRQDPGLGLRLIYFSYDVKMKEKGDIPEGYSVSREKKERFSLILESASTNQTSMYLCASSPHQGAREQYFGPGTRLTVT.

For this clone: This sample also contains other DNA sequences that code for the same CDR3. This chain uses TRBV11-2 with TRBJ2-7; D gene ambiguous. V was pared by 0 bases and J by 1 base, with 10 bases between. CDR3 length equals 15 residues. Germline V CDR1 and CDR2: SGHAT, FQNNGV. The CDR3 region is CASSLDLGSSYEQYF. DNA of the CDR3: TGTGCCAGCAGCTTAGATTTAGGTTCGTCCTACGAGCAGTACTTC. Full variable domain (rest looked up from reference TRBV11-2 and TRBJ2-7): EAGVAQSPRYKIIEKRQSVAFWCNPISGHATLYWYQQILGQGPKLLIQFQNNGVVDDSQLPKDRFSAERLKGVDSTLKIQPAKLEDSAVYLCASSLDLGSSYEQYFGPGTRLTVT.

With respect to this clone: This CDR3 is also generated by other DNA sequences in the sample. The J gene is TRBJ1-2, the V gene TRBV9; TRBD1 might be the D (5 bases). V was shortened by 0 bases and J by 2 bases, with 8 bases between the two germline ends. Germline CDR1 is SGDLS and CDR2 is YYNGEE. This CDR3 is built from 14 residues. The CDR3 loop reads CASSVDRGNYGYTF. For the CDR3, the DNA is TGTGCCAGCAGCGTAGATCGGGGCAACTATGGCTACACCTTC.

The CDR3 nucleotides are TGTGCCAGCAGTATGCTTCCCTGGACTAGCGGGAGTCGCAATGAGCAGTTCTTC. Translating gives CASSMLPWTSGSRNEQFF. The chain couples TRBV28 to TRBJ2-1; 13 bases align to TRBD2. The CDR3 runs 18 residues. CDR1 MDHEN and CDR2 SYDVKM come from the germline V gene. Trimming at V came to 5 bases and at J to 6 bases, leaving 13 bases not matched to a gene.

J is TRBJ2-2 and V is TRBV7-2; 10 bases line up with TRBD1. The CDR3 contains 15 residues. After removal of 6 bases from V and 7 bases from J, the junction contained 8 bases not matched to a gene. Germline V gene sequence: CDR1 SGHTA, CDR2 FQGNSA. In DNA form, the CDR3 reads TGTGCCAGCAGGAGACAGGGGGCGCGTGTCGGGGAGCTGTTTTTT. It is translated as CASRRQGARVGELFF.

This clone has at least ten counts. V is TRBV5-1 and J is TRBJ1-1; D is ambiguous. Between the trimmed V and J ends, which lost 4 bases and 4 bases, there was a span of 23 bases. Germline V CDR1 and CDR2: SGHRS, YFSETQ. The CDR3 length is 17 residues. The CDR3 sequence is CASSAGLALEAGTEAFF. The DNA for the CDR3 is TGCGCCAGCAGCGCTGGATTGGCCCTTGAGGCGGGCACTGAAGCTTTCTTT.

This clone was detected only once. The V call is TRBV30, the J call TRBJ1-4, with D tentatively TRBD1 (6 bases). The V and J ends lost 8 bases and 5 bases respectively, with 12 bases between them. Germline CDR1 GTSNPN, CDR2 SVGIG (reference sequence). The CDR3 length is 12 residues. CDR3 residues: CARRQENEKLFF. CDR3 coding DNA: TGTGCCCGAAGACAGGAGAATGAAAAACTGTTTTTT.

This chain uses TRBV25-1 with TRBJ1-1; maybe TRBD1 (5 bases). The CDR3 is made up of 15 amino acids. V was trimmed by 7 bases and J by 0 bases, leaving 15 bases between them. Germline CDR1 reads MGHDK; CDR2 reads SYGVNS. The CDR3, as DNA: TGTGCCAGCACCCCCTTGGGGGTTATGAACACTGAAGCTTTCTTT. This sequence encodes CASTPLGVMNTEAFF.

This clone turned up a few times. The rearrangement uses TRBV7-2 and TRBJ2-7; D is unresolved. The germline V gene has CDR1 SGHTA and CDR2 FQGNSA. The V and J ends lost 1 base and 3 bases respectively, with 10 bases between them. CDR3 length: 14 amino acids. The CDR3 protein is CASSLGRSGYEQYF. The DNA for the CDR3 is TGTGCCAGCAGCTTAGGTCGATCGGGCTACGAGCAGTACTTC.

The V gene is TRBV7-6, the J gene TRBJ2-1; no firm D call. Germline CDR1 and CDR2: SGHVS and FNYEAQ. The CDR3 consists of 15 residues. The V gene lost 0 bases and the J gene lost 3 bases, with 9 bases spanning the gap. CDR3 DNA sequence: TGTGCCAGCAGCTTAGCAGCGCAGATCTACAATGAGCAGTTCTTC. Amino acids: CASSLAAQIYNEQFF.

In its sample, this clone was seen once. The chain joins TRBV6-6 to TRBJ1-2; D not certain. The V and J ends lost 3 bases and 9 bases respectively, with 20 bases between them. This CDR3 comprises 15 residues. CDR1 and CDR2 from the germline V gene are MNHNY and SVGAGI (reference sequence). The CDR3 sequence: CASSYTSEPLGRYTF. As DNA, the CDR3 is TGTGCCAGCAGTTATACTAGCGAGCCCCTTGGACGCTACACCTTC.

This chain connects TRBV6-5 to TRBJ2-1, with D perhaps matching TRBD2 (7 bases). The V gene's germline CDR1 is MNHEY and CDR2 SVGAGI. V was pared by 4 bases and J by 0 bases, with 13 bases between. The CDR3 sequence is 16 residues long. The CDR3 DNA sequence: TGTGCCAGCAGTTCTCGGGGGGCCGTCTCCTACAATGAGCAGTTCTTC. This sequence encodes CASSSRGAVSYNEQFF.

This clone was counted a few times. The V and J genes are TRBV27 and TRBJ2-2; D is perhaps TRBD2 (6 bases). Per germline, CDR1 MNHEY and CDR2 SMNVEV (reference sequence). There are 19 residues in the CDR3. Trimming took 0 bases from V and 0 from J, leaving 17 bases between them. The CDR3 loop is CASSLSHFFGGANTGELFF. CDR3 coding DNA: TGTGCCAGCAGTTTATCGCATTTTTTCGGGGGAGCGAACACCGGGGAGCTGTTTTTT.

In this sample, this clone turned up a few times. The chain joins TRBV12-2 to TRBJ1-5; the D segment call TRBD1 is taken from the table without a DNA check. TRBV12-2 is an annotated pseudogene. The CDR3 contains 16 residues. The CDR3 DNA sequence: TGTGCAAGTCGCTTAGAGGGGGCGTGGGGCAATCAGCCCCAGCATTTT. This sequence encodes CASRLEGAWGNQPQHF.

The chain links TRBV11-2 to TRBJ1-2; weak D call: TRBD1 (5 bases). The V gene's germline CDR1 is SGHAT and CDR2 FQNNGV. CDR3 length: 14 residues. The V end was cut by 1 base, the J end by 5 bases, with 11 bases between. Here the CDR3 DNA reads TGTGCCAGCAGCTTAGCAGGGACGGATTATGGCTACACCTTC. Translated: CASSLAGTDYGYTF.

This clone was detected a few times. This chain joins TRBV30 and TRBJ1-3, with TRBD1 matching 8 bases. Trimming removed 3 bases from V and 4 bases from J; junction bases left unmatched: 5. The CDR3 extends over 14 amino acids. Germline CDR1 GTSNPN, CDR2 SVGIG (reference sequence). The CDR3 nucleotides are TGTGCCTGGAGGGACAGGGTGGGAGGAAACACCATATATTTT. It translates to CAWRDRVGGNTIYF.